This TCR beta chain was observed in a study of neurological immune-mediated disorders. Study context: In a group of roughly 34 multiple sclerosis patients, roughly 30 had the relapsing-remitting type and 3 had the secondary progressive type. Whole-study results and caveats: Neither clinical nor MRI features were found to be associated with the multiple sclerosis repertoire cluster.

Looked up from germline, CDR1 is MGHRA and CDR2 is YSYEKL. Trimming took off 4 bases at V and 3 bases at J, with 12 bases between the two ends. The CDR3 is 14 amino acids. This clonotype was detected a few times. Its antigen is not identified. Unsorted libraries used 2 million PBMCs kept at -80 degrees C. Synthesis of cDNA was carried out by template-switch 5'RACE. The reaction used 10-nucleotide random UMIs. TCRdb reprocessed the 5' RACE reads with MiXCR, giving one entry per CDR3 protein. The table lists about 58,000 distinct CDR3 sequences, roughly 3.5% of them singletons. The origin of this receptor is an older woman with multiple sclerosis. The genes are TRBV4-1 and TRBJ1-1, with D perhaps TRBD1 (5 bases). The sequenced sample consisted of PBMCs. The CDR3 DNA sequence: TGCGCCAGCAGCCGGCCGGGGGTGGACACTGAAGCTTTCTTT. This codes for CASSRPGVDTEAFF.